The next 22 T cell receptor beta chains were all read from a single sample in a study of shared T cell receptors in the human thymus. TCRdb keeps only in-frame clones here, not all; method: immunoSEQ multiplex PCR. The table lists over 350,000 clones, roughly 94% of them singletons. Sequencing was done on a sample of thymocytes. The receptors were sampled from a human donor.

The chain employs TRBV5-8 and TRBJ1-5; D call uncertain. The CDR3 consists of 20 residues. Germline V gives CDR1 SGHTS, CDR2 YDEGEE. The germline V and J ends were trimmed by 0 bases and 3 bases, with 25 bases remaining between them. DNA for the CDR3: TGTGCCAGCAGCTTGGTAGGTCTTTGCCCCTGCGGACTGGACAATCAGCCCCAGCATTTT. It encodes CASSLVGLCPCGLDNQPQHF.

This sequence joins TRBV7-3 and TRBJ2-7; 9 bases are a match to TRBD1. The CDR3 has 14 amino acids. The V gene's germline CDR1 is SGHTA and CDR2 FQGTGA. Trimming cost V 5 bases and J 2 bases; bases outside gene matches: 4. The CDR3 here is CASSPGQGPYEQYF. In DNA form, the CDR3 reads TGTGCCAGCAGCCCGGGACAGGGACCCTACGAGCAGTACTTC.

This chain connects TRBV19 to TRBJ2-1; D gene ambiguous. Between the trimmed V and J ends, which lost 6 bases and 3 bases, there was a span of 6 bases. Germline loops: CDR1 LNHDA, CDR2 SQIVND (reference sequence). The CDR3 totals 12 residues. This chain's CDR3 is CASSPLYNEQFF. CDR3 nucleotide sequence: TGTGCCAGTAGCCCCCTCTACAATGAGCAGTTCTTC.

The DNA of the CDR3 is TGTGCCAGCAGTGGACTGACAGTGATCTCTGGAAACACCATATATTTT. Its protein product is CASSGLTVISGNTIYF. The chain links TRBV2 to TRBJ1-3; D is perhaps TRBD1 (5 bases). Germline V gene sequence: CDR1 SNHLY, CDR2 FYNNEI. CDR3 length: 16 residues. V was pared by 4 bases and J by 0 bases, with 13 bases between.

The chain carries TRBV19 and TRBJ2-5; D perhaps matches TRBD1 (6 bases). V was clipped by 6 bases and J by 2 bases, with 13 bases between them. Germline V gene lookup returns CDR1 LNHDA and CDR2 SQIVND (reference sequence). This CDR3 spans 14 amino acids. The CDR3 DNA reads TGTGCCAGTAGCCAGACAGGCGAACAAGAGACCCAGTACTTC. It is translated as CASSQTGEQETQYF.

V and J are TRBV18 and TRBJ1-1; perhaps TRBD1 as D (5 bases). Germline V gene lookup returns CDR1 KGHSH and CDR2 LQKENI. Trimming took off 0 bases at V and 6 bases at J, with 8 bases between the two ends. This CDR3 is 13 amino acids long. This CDR3 reads CASSPPNRPEAFF. The CDR3 DNA reads TGTGCCAGCTCACCACCGAACAGGCCTGAAGCTTTCTTT.

J is TRBJ2-7 and V is TRBV5-6, with TRBD1 matching 8 bases. CDR1 and CDR2 from the germline V gene are SGHDT and YYEEEE. Unmatched junction bases numbered 3, after V lost 4 bases and J lost 0 bases. The CDR3 runs to 14 residues. The CDR3 sequence is CASSHGQGSYEQYF. For the CDR3, the DNA is TGTGCCAGCAGCCACGGACAGGGCTCCTACGAGCAGTACTTC.

The chain recombines TRBV28 with TRBJ2-1, with 9 positions matching TRBD2. Per germline, CDR1 MDHEN and CDR2 SYDVKM. Trimming cost V 5 bases and J 10 bases; bases outside gene matches: 15. This CDR3 spans 16 amino acids. In nucleotides, the CDR3 is TGTGCCAGCAGTGAGGTGGACTGGCGGGAGGGTCCCGAGCAGTTCTTC. It codes for CASSEVDWREGPEQFF.

The chain uses TRBV4-2 and TRBJ2-3, with D possibly TRBD2 on 5 matching bases. Trimming left V 4 bases short and J 4 bases short, with 24 bases between. Germline CDR1 reads LGHNA; CDR2 reads YNFKEQ. This CDR3 spans 18 amino acids. CDR3 protein: CASSPENLGIPRPDTQYF. CDR3 in DNA: TGTGCCAGCAGCCCAGAGAACCTCGGGATCCCGCGGCCAGATACGCAGTATTTT.

Only one count was recorded for this clone. The J gene is TRBJ2-1, the V gene TRBV7-9; TRBD2 matches 10 bases. The CDR3 is made up of 15 amino acids. Germline V gives CDR1 SEHNR, CDR2 FQNEAQ (reference sequence). With V trimmed by 5 bases and J by 4 bases, 5 bases remained unmatched. This chain's CDR3 is CASSPTSGLYNEQFF. Here the CDR3 DNA reads TGTGCCAGCAGCCCGACTAGCGGGCTGTACAATGAGCAGTTCTTC.

The J gene is TRBJ1-4, the V gene TRBV5-1; D uncertain. Germline loops: CDR1 SGHRS, CDR2 YFSETQ. Trimming removed 4 bases from V and 0 bases from J, with 10 bases in between. The CDR3 extends over 15 amino acids. The CDR3 sequence: CASSERWTTNEKLFF. CDR3 nucleotide sequence: TGCGCCAGCAGCGAGAGATGGACAACTAATGAAAAACTGTTTTTT.

The sample holds one count of this clone. The chain uses TRBV12-5 and TRBJ1-2; no clear D. Deletions cut 1 base from V and 6 bases from J, with 6 bases between. CDR1 and CDR2 from the germline V gene are LGHNT and FRNRAP. This CDR3 comprises 12 residues. For the CDR3, the DNA is TGTGCTAGTGGTTTGGCTGGTGATGGCTACACCTTC. This codes for CASGLAGDGYTF.

This chain uses TRBV6-6 with TRBJ2-1; D is undetermined. The CDR3 runs 15 residues. Germline V gives CDR1 MNHNY, CDR2 SVGAGI (reference sequence). The V end lost 5 bases, the J end lost 5 bases, and 16 bases lay between the germline ends. The CDR3: CASSLNLRKHNEQFF. The CDR3 DNA follows: TGTGCCAGCAGTCTAAATTTAAGGAAACACAATGAGCAGTTCTTC.

The count of this clone is one. V gene TRBV4-2 combines with J gene TRBJ1-2; 8 nucleotides line up with TRBD1. V dropped 1 base and J dropped 2; count of bases not matched to a gene: 6. Germline CDR1 reads LGHNA; CDR2 reads YNFKEQ. The CDR3 loop spans 16 amino acids. CDR3 nucleotides: TGTGCCAGCAGCCAAGTCTTGGACAGGGCAAACTATGGCTACACCTTC. Its translation is CASSQVLDRANYGYTF.

CDR3 residues: CASSVVPSGTWGNEQFF. The CDR3 nucleotides read TGTGCCAGCAGCGTAGTTCCTAGCGGGACCTGGGGAAATGAGCAGTTCTTC. The V and J genes are TRBV9 and TRBJ2-1; TRBD2 aligns across 9 bases. Germline lookup yields CDR1 SGDLS and CDR2 YYNGEE. The junction had 11 bases not matched to a gene; V was cut back by 0 bases and J by 7 bases. The CDR3 length is 17 residues.

The V and J genes are TRBV11-2 and TRBJ1-4; D not certain. In germline, CDR1 is SGHAT, CDR2 FQNNGV. The CDR3 contains 17 residues. V was cut by 5 bases and J by 0 bases, with 16 bases left in between. CDR3 bases: TGTGCCAGCAGCCGGAGAGTCCAGATAGCAACTAATGAAAAACTGTTTTTT. Translating gives CASSRRVQIATNEKLFF.

The chain uses TRBV28 and TRBJ1-5; no definite D call. V lost 2 bases, J lost 0 bases, and 8 bases lay in between. This CDR3 region has 15 residues. Germline V gene data show CDR1 as MDHEN and CDR2 as SYDVKM. CDR3: CASSLPQYSNQPQHF. CDR3 sequence (DNA): TGTGCCAGCAGTTTACCACAGTATAGCAATCAGCCCCAGCATTTT.

Details on this clone: Other nucleotide sequences in the sample specify the same CDR3. The V and J genes are TRBV18 and TRBJ2-7; D is unresolved. CDR3 size: 12 residues. Trimming took 0 bases from V and 4 from J, leaving 4 bases between them. Germline V gene sequence: CDR1 KGHSH, CDR2 LQKENI. CDR3 sequence: CASSPPGYEQYF. For the CDR3, the DNA is TGTGCCAGCTCACCACCGGGGTACGAGCAGTACTTC.

The chain recombines TRBV29-1 with TRBJ2-7; TRBD1 might be the D (5 bases). The germline gives CDR1 SQVTM, CDR2 ANQGSEA. The CDR3 length is 14 residues. V was cut by 4 bases and J by 2 bases, with 15 bases left in between. CDR3 DNA sequence: TGCAGCGTTGGGGTGCGACAGCGAACCTACGAGCAGTACTTC. This encodes CSVGVRQRTYEQYF.

This clone was counted only a few times. The V call is TRBV6-7, the J call TRBJ1-1; D is unclear. TRBV6-7 has ORF status, its function being uncertain. The CDR3 has 16 amino acids. Trimming stripped 2 bases from V and 1 base from J, with 14 bases between. The CDR3 sequence: CASSYGNRGGNTEAFF. The DNA for the CDR3 is TGTGCCAGCAGTTACGGAAATCGGGGAGGGAACACTGAAGCTTTCTTT.

The genes are TRBV6-7 and TRBJ1-5; possibly TRBD1 for D (5 bases). TRBV6-7 is an open reading frame whose function is uncertain. This CDR3 has 17 amino acids. Trimming removed 7 bases at V and 4 bases at J, with 23 bases between. DNA of the CDR3: TGTGCCAGCACTACCCCCCGCGGGGGGGAGAGTAATCAGCCCCAGCATTTT. Translation gives CASTTPRGGESNQPQHF.

Written as DNA, the CDR3 is TGTGCCCAGAGGCGGAACAATGAGCAGTTCTTC. This translates into CAQRRNNEQFF. V is TRBV30 and J is TRBJ2-1; D gene unclear. V was clipped by 8 bases and J by 5 bases, with 10 bases between them. Germline loops: CDR1 GTSNPN, CDR2 SVGIG (reference sequence). This CDR3 comprises 11 residues.